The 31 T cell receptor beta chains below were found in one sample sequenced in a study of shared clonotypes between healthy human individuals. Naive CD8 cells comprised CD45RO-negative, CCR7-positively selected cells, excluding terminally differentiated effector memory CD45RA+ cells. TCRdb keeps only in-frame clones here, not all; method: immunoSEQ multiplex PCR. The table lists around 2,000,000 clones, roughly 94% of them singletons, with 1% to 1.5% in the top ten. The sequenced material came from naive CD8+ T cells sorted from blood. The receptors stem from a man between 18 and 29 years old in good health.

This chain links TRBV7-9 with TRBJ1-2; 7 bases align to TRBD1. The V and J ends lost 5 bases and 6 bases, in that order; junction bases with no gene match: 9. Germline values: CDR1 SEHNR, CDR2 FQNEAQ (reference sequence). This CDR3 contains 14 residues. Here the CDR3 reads CASSLTTGIHGYTF. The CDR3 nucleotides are TGTGCCAGCAGCCTAACGACAGGGATCCATGGCTACACCTTC.

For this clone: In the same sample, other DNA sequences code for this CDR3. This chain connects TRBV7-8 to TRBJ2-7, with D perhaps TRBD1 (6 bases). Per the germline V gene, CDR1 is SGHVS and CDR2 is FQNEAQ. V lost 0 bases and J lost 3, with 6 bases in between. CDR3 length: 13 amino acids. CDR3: CASSLAGGYEQYF. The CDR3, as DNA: TGTGCCAGCAGCTTAGCAGGGGGCTACGAGCAGTACTTC.

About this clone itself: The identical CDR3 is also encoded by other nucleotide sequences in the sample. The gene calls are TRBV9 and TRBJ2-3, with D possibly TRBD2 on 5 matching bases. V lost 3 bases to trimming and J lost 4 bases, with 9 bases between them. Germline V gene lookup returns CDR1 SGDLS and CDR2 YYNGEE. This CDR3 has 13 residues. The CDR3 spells CASSAGGADTQYF. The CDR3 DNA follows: TGTGCCAGCAGCGCCGGAGGCGCAGATACGCAGTATTTT.

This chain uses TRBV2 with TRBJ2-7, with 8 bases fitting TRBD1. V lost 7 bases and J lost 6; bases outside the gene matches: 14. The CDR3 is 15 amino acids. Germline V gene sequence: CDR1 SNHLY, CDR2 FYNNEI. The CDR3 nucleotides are TGTGCCAGCAATGGGCCGGACAGGGAGATAGTCGAGCAGTACTTC. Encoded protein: CASNGPDREIVEQYF.

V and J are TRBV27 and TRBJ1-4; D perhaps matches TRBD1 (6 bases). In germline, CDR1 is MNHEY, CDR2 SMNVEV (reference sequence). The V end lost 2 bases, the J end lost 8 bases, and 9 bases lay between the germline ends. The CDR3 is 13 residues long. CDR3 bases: TGTGCCAGCAGTTTAGCAGGGGCCGAAAAACTGTTTTTT. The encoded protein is CASSLAGAEKLFF.

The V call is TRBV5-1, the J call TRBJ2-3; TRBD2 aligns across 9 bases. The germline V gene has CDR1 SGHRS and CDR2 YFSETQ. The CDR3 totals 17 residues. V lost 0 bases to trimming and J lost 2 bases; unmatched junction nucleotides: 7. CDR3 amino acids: CASSLGGLAGSTDTQYF. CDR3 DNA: TGCGCCAGCAGCTTGGGAGGGCTAGCGGGATCCACAGATACGCAGTATTTT.

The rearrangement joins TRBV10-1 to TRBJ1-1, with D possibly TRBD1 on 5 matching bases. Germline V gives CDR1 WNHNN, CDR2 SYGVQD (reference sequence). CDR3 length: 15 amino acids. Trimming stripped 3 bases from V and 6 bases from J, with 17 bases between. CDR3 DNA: TGCGCCAGCAGTGATCATGGTGCGGGGGACGCTGAAGCTTTCTTT. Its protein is CASSDHGAGDAEAFF.

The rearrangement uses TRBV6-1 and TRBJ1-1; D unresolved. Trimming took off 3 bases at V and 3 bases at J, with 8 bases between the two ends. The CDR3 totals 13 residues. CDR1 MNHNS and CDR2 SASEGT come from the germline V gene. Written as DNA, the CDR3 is TGTGCCAGCAGTGATTTGTGGGACACTGAAGCTTTCTTT. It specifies CASSDLWDTEAFF.

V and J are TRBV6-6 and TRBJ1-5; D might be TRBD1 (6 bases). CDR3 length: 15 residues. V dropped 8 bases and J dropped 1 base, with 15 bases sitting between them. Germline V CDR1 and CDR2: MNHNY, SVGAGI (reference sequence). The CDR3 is CASHRGALSNQPQHF. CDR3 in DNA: TGTGCCAGCCATCGGGGGGCGTTGAGCAATCAGCCCCAGCATTTT.

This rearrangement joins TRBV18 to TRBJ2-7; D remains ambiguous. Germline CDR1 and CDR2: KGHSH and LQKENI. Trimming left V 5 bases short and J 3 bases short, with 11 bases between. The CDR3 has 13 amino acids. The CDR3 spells CASSEEFGYEQYF. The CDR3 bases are TGTGCCAGCTCAGAGGAGTTCGGCTACGAGCAGTACTTC.

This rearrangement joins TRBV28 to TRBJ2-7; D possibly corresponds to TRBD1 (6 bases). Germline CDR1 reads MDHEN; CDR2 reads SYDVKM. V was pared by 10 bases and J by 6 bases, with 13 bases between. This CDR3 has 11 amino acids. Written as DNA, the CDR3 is TGTGCCACCTCACGGGACACCGAGCAGTACTTC. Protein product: CATSRDTEQYF.

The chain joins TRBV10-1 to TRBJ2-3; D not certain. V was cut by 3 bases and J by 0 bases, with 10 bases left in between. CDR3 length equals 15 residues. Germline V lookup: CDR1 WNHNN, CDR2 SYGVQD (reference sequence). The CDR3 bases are TGCGCCAGCAGTGAAGGGTCCACTAGCACAGATACGCAGTATTTT. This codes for CASSEGSTSTDTQYF.

The CDR3 here is CASSQRAGYLGYTF. CDR3 coding DNA: TGTGCCAGCAGCCAGAGGGCAGGGTATCTTGGCTACACCTTC. The chain carries TRBV6-5 and TRBJ1-2; D is perhaps TRBD1 (5 bases). CDR3 size: 14 residues. CDR1 is MNHEY, CDR2 SVGAGI, per germline. V was cut by 6 bases and J by 7 bases, with 18 bases left in between.

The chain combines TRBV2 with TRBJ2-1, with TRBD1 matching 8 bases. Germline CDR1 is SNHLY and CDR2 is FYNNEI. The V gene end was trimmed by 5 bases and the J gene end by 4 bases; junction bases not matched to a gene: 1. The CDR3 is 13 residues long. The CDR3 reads CASSTGGYNEQFF. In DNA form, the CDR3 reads TGTGCCAGCAGTACAGGGGGGTACAATGAGCAGTTCTTC.

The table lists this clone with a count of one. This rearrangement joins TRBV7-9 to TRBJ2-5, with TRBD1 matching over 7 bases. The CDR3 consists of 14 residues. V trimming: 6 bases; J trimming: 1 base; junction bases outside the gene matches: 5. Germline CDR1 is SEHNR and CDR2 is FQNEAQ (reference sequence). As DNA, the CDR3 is TGTGCCAGCAGTTATGACAGGGTCCAAGAGACCCAGTACTTC. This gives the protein CASSYDRVQETQYF.

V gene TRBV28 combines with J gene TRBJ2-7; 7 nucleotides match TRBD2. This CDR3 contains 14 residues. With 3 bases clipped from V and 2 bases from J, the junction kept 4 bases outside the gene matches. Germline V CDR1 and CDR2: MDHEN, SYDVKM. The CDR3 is CASSFGLGPYEQYF. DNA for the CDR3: TGTGCCAGCAGTTTCGGACTAGGCCCCTACGAGCAGTACTTC.

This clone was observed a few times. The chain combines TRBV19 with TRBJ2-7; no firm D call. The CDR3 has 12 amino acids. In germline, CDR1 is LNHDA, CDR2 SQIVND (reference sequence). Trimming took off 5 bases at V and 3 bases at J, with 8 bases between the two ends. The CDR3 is CASSSPIYEQYF. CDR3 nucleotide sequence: TGTGCCAGTAGTTCGCCCATCTACGAGCAGTACTTC.

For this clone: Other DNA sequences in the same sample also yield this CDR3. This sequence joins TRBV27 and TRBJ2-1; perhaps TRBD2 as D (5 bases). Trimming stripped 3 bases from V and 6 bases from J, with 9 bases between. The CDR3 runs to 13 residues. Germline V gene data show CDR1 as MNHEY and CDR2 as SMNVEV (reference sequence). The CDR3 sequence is CASSLGAGNEQFF. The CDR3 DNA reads TGTGCCAGCAGTTTGGGAGCAGGCAATGAGCAGTTCTTC.

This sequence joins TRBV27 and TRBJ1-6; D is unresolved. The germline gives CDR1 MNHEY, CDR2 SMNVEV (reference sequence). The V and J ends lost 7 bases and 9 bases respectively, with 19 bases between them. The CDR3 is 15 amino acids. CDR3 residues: CASTSNTAIGSPLHF. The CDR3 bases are TGTGCCAGCACCTCCAACACGGCTATTGGTTCACCCCTCCACTTT.

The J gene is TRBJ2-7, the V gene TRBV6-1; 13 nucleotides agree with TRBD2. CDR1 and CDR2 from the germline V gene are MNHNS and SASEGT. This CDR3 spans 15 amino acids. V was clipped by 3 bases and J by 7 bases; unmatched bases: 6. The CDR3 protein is CASSDGLAGVGEQYF. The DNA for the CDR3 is TGTGCCAGCAGTGACGGACTAGCGGGAGTGGGGGAGCAGTACTTC.

For the CDR3, the DNA is TGTGCCAGCAGCGTAAATTTATATACCTACGAGCAGTACTTC. It encodes CASSVNLYTYEQYF. J is TRBJ2-7 and V is TRBV9, with D unresolved. The CDR3 is 14 residues long. Germline V gene data show CDR1 as SGDLS and CDR2 as YYNGEE. Between the trimmed V and J ends, which lost 1 base and 2 bases, there was a span of 10 bases.

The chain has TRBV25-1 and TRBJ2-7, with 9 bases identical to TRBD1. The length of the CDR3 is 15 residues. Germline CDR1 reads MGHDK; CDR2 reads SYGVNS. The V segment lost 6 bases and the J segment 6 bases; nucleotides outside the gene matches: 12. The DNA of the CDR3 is TGTGCCAGCAGGAGAAACCGGGACAGGGATCGCGAGCAGTACTTC. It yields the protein CASRRNRDRDREQYF.

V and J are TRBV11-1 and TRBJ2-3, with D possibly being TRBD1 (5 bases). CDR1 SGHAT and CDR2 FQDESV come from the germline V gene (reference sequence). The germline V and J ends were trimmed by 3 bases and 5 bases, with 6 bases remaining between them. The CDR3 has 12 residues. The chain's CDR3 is CASSFDRDTQYF. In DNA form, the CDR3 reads TGTGCCAGCAGCTTCGACAGAGATACGCAGTATTTT.

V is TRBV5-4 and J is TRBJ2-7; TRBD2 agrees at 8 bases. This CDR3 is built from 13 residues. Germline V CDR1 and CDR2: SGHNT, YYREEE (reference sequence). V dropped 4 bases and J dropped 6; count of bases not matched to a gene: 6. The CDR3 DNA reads TGTGCCAGCAGCCCGGGACTAGGTGTCGAGCAGTACTTC. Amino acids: CASSPGLGVEQYF. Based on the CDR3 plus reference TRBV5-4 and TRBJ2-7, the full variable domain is ETGVTQSPTHLIKTRGQQVTLRCSSQSGHNTVSWYQQALGQGPQFIFQYYREEENGRGNFPPRFSGLQFPNYSSELNVNALELDDSALYLCASSPGLGVEQYFGPGTRLTVT.

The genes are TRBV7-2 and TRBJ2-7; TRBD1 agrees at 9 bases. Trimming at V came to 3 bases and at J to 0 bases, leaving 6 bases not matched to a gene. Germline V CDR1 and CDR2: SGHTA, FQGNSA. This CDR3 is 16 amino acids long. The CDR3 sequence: CASSFGTGLSSYEQYF. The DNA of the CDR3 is TGTGCCAGCAGCTTCGGGACAGGGCTTAGCTCCTACGAGCAGTACTTC.

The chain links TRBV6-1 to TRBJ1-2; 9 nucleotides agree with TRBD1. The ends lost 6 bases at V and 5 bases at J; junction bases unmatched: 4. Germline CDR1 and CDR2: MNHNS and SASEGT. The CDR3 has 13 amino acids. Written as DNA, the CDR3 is TGTGCCAGCAGGGAGACAGGGGGGTATGGCTACACCTTC. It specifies CASRETGGYGYTF.

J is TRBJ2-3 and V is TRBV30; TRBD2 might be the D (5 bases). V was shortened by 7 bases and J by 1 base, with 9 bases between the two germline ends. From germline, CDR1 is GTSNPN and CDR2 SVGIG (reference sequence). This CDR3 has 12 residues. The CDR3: CALRAGTDTQYF. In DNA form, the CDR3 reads TGTGCCTTGAGGGCGGGCACAGATACGCAGTATTTT.

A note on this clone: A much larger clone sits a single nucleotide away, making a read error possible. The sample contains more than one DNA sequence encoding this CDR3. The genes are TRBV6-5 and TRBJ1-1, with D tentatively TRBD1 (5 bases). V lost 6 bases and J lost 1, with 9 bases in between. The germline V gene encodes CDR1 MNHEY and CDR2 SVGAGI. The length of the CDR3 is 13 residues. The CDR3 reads CASSLGQNTEAFF. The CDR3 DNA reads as TGTGCCAGCAGCTTAGGACAGAACACTGAAGCTTTCTTT.

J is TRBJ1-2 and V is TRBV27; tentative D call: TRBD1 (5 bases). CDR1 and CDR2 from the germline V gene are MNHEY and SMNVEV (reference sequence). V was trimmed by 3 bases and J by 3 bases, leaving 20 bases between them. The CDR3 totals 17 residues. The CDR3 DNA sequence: TGTGCCAGCAGTTTCTCCTATATAGACAGCCCCTACTATGGCTACACCTTC. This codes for CASSFSYIDSPYYGYTF.

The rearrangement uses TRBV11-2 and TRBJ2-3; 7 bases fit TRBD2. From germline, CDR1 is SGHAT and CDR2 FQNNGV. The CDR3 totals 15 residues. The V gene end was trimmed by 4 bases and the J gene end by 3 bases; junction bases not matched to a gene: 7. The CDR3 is CASSSLAEGTDTQYF. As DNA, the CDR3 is TGTGCCAGCAGCTCCCTAGCGGAGGGGACAGATACGCAGTATTTT.

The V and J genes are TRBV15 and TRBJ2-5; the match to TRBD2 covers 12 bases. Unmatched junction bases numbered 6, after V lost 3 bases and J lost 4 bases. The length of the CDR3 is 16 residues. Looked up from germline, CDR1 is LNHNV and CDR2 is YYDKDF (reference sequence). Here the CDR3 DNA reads TGTGCCACCAGCAGGAGGGGACTAGCGGGCCCAGAGACCCAGTACTTC. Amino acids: CATSRRGLAGPETQYF.